This is a list of T cell receptor beta chains from one sample in a study of identical twins. TCRdb re-analysed the 5' RACE reads in MiXCR, keeping a single row per CDR3 protein. This sample yields 1.5 million to 2 million distinct CDR3 sequences, of which more than 30% are seen a single time; 0.27% belongs to the top ten. Sequenced material: cord blood. All receptors come from a newborn girl in good health. Each CDR3 is given with its conserved first and last residue.

14 | TRBV12-5 | CASGLWLAGGEQFF
13 | TRBV25-1 | CASSPDTRTGYTF
14 | TRBV12-3/TRBV12-4 | CASSFGLRDYEQYF
16 | TRBV2 | CASQMRLAGGSYEQYF
16 | TRBV4-1 | CASSRAGIANTGELFF
15 | TRBV5-1 | CASSSGTAPLHGYTF
13 | TRBV2 | CASSGQPGVEQFF
15 | TRBV12-3/TRBV12-4 | CASSRPGPSQETQYF
14 | TRBV3-1 | CASSQGVGTYEQYF
15 | TRBV7-9 | CASSPDLSPQNIQYF
17 | TRBV16 | CASSQWALEGRSYEQYF